The 27 T cell receptor beta chains listed next were all sequenced from one sample in a study of control samples from healthy donors and cancer patients. Repertoires were generated with immunoSEQ multiplex PCR, while TCRdb's copy carries only in-frame clones and drops some. The sample includes approximately 140,000 clones, roughly 92% of them seen just once. Sequenced: blood. Every receptor here comes from a man in his thirties or forties in good health.

This rearrangement joins TRBV2 to TRBJ2-7; TRBD2 agrees at 11 bases. Germline V lookup: CDR1 SNHLY, CDR2 FYNNEI. The CDR3 sequence is 14 residues long. Trimming cost V 6 bases and J 4 bases; bases outside gene matches: 5. Written as DNA, the CDR3 is TGTGCCAGCAGCGGACTAGCGGGCAGATACGAGCAGTACTTC. Translated, it gives CASSGLAGRYEQYF.

The V call is TRBV18, the J call TRBJ2-2, with TRBD1 matching over 7 bases. V dropped 6 bases and J dropped 0; count of bases not matched to a gene: 10. Germline CDR1 reads KGHSH; CDR2 reads LQKENI. This CDR3 spans 17 amino acids. CDR3 in DNA: TGTGCCAGCTCGCCCCCGACGGGGACAGCGAACACCGGGGAGCTGTTTTTT. This gives the protein CASSPPTGTANTGELFF. Drawing the rest from reference TRBV18 and TRBJ2-2, the complete variable domain is NAGVMQNPRHLVRRRGQEARLRCSPMKGHSHVYWYRQLPEEGLKFMVYLQKENIIDESGMPKERFSAEFPKEGPSILRIQQVVRGDSAAYFCASSPPTGTANTGELFFGEGSRLTVL.

CDR3 protein: CRAAYGYTF. The CDR3 nucleotides read TGCAGAGCCGCGTATGGCTACACCTTC. The chain joins TRBV20-1 to TRBJ1-2; D remains ambiguous. Germline values: CDR1 DFQATT, CDR2 SNEGSKA (reference sequence). CDR3 length: 9 amino acids.

This chain joins TRBV10-3 and TRBJ2-3, with D tentatively TRBD2 (5 bases). This CDR3 has 12 amino acids. CDR1 and CDR2 (germline): ENHRY, SYGVKD. The V gene lost 8 bases and the J gene lost 3 bases, with 9 bases spanning the gap. CDR3: CAIGPGTDTQYF. CDR3 nucleotide sequence: TGTGCCATCGGTCCGGGAACAGATACGCAGTATTTT.

The chain combines TRBV7-8 with TRBJ1-2; D not resolved. The V gene's germline CDR1 is SGHVS and CDR2 FQNEAQ. The CDR3 has 13 amino acids. V lost 1 base and J lost 4, with 7 bases in between. The CDR3 sequence is CASSLVGSYGYTF. The CDR3 nucleotides read TGTGCCAGCAGCTTAGTGGGGTCCTATGGCTACACCTTC.

V and J are TRBV27 and TRBJ1-5; possibly TRBD1 for D (5 bases). Deletions cut 5 bases from V and 2 bases from J, with 13 bases between. The CDR3 length is 15 residues. CDR1 MNHEY and CDR2 SMNVEV come from the germline V gene (reference sequence). In DNA, the CDR3 is TGTGCCAGCAGTCCCAACGGGGGGGGCAATCAGCCCCAGCATTTT. Amino acid sequence: CASSPNGGGNQPQHF.

There are a few counts of this clone. This chain links TRBV6-4 with TRBJ1-1, with D hard to call. Germline CDR1 MRHNA, CDR2 SNTAGT. V was clipped by 2 bases and J by 0 bases, with 10 bases between them. This CDR3 has 15 residues. CDR3 sequence reads: CASSDPQPMNTEAFF. DNA of the CDR3: TGTGCCAGCAGTGACCCGCAGCCCATGAACACTGAAGCTTTCTTT.

This sequence joins TRBV7-9 and TRBJ2-7, with D possibly matching TRBD2 (6 bases). Deletions cut 0 bases from V and 5 bases from J, with 17 bases between. The CDR3 is 16 amino acids. From germline, CDR1 is SEHNR and CDR2 FQNEAQ (reference sequence). The DNA for the CDR3 is TGTGCCAGCAGCTTAGCGCAAGGACTTAGCGGCGACGAGCAGTACTTC. It specifies CASSLAQGLSGDEQYF. Full variable domain (missing parts from reference TRBV7-9 and TRBJ2-7): DTGVSQNPRHKITKRGQNVTFRCDPISEHNRLYWYRQTLGQGPEFLTYFQNEAQLEKSRLLSDRFSAERPKGSFSTLEIQRTEQGDSAMYLCASSLAQGLSGDEQYFGPGTRLTVT.

This clone was seen just once. V is TRBV27 and J is TRBJ1-4, with 7 bases aligning to TRBD1. V lost 7 bases and J lost 3; bases outside the gene matches: 8. This CDR3 spans 15 amino acids. Germline V gives CDR1 MNHEY, CDR2 SMNVEV (reference sequence). CDR3 sequence (DNA): TGTGCCAGCAATTTCCGGGACAGTCCTAATGAAAAACTGTTTTTT. It is translated as CASNFRDSPNEKLFF.

The chain employs TRBV30 and TRBJ2-3; TRBD1 aligns across 10 bases. This CDR3 spans 14 amino acids. Losses at the gene ends were 4 bases for V and 5 bases for J; bases not matched to a gene: 6. Germline CDR1 is GTSNPN and CDR2 is SVGIG (reference sequence). The CDR3 DNA reads TGTGCCTGGAAGGGACAGGGGAAGGAAGATACGCAGTATTTT. Translated, it gives CAWKGQGKEDTQYF.

This chain links TRBV3-1 (or the pseudogene TRBV3-2) with TRBJ1-2; D might be TRBD1 (5 bases). This CDR3 contains 14 residues. Per germline, CDR1 LGHDT and CDR2 YNNKEL (reference sequence). The V gene lost 4 bases and the J gene lost 5 bases, with 14 bases spanning the gap. CDR3 DNA: TGTGCCAGCAGCCGAGGGACCCTAAGATATGGCTACACCTTC. Residues: CASSRGTLRYGYTF.

V and J are TRBV7-9 and TRBJ2-5; D is uncertain. V lost 5 bases and J 3 bases, leaving 10 bases between the germline ends. The germline V gene has CDR1 SEHNR and CDR2 FQNEAQ (reference sequence). The CDR3 runs to 13 residues. CDR3 protein: CASSQVPKETQYF. CDR3 nucleotide sequence: TGTGCCAGCAGCCAGGTACCCAAAGAGACCCAGTACTTC. Complete variable domain (other parts from reference TRBV7-9 and TRBJ2-5): DTGVSQNPRHKITKRGQNVTFRCDPISEHNRLYWYRQTLGQGPEFLTYFQNEAQLEKSRLLSDRFSAERPKGSFSTLEIQRTEQGDSAMYLCASSQVPKETQYFGPGTRLLVL.

The chain employs TRBV5-4 and TRBJ2-3, with D unclear. This CDR3 is 13 amino acids long. The V gene lost 2 bases and the J gene lost 3 bases, with 7 bases spanning the gap. Germline CDR1 and CDR2: SGHNT and YYREEE (reference sequence). Here the CDR3 reads CASSFWATDTQYF. The CDR3 DNA follows: TGTGCCAGCAGCTTCTGGGCAACAGATACGCAGTATTTT.

The rearrangement links TRBV27 to TRBJ2-7, with 12 nucleotides matching TRBD2. This CDR3 is built from 14 residues. V lost 3 bases to trimming and J lost 9 bases; unmatched junction nucleotides: 6. Germline V gene lookup returns CDR1 MNHEY and CDR2 SMNVEV (reference sequence). The CDR3, as DNA: TGTGCCAGCAGTTTCCACGGACTAGCGGGGTGGCAGTACTTC. It codes for CASSFHGLAGWQYF.

The rearrangement joins TRBV9 to TRBJ1-3; no clear D gene. V was clipped by 5 bases and J by 0 bases, with 12 bases between them. There are 15 residues in the CDR3. Germline V gene data show CDR1 as SGDLS and CDR2 as YYNGEE. As DNA, the CDR3 is TGTGCCAGCAGTCCCTACTCTAGCTCTGGAAACACCATATATTTT. Amino acids: CASSPYSSSGNTIYF.

V and J are TRBV11-2 and TRBJ2-3; D is undetermined. Germline CDR1 and CDR2: SGHAT and FQNNGV. V gave up 0 bases and J gave up 4 bases, with 8 bases separating them. The CDR3 covers 14 residues. The CDR3 reads CASSLDVGSDTQYF. The CDR3 DNA follows: TGTGCCAGCAGCTTAGATGTGGGTTCAGATACGCAGTATTTT.

The rearrangement uses TRBV6-1 and TRBJ2-5; no definite D call. Trimming removed 0 bases from V and 2 bases from J, with 10 bases in between. Germline V CDR1 and CDR2: MNHNS, SASEGT. There are 15 residues in the CDR3. The CDR3: CASSEAFGLQETQYF. DNA of the CDR3: TGTGCCAGCAGTGAAGCGTTTGGTCTTCAAGAGACCCAGTACTTC.

The rearrangement links TRBV18 to TRBJ2-1; tentative D call: TRBD2 (5 bases). Deletions cut 2 bases from V and 0 bases from J, with 8 bases between. CDR1 is KGHSH and CDR2 is LQKENI in the germline V gene. The CDR3 covers 15 residues. CDR3 residues: CASSPGTSSYNEQFF. CDR3 nucleotides: TGTGCCAGCTCACCAGGAACTAGCTCCTACAATGAGCAGTTCTTC.

The chain joins TRBV2 to TRBJ2-3; D unresolved. The V gene's germline CDR1 is SNHLY and CDR2 FYNNEI. The CDR3 length is 12 residues. With 6 bases removed from V and 4 bases from J, the gap between germline ends came to 8 bases. The CDR3 DNA sequence: TGTGCCAGCAGCGGAACAGCAGATACGCAGTATTTT. Amino acid sequence: CASSGTADTQYF. The full variable domain, its missing parts supplied by reference TRBV2 and TRBJ2-3, is EPEVTQTPSHQVTQMGQEVILRCVPISNHLYFYWYRQILGQKVEFLVSFYNNEISEKSEIFDDQFSVERPDGSNFTLKIRSTKLEDSAMYFCASSGTADTQYFGPGTRLTVL.

The chain combines TRBV27 with TRBJ2-7, with D perhaps TRBD1 (6 bases). V lost 10 bases to trimming and J lost 2 bases, with 15 bases between them. Germline V CDR1 and CDR2: MNHEY, SMNVEV (reference sequence). The CDR3 has 13 amino acids. This CDR3 reads CANRLRTAYEQYF. In DNA, the CDR3 is TGTGCCAACCGATTGCGGACAGCCTACGAGCAGTACTTC.

This clone was detected only a few times. The chain combines TRBV5-1 with TRBJ2-7, with 7 bases matching TRBD2. After removal of 0 bases from V and 4 bases from J, the junction contained 10 bases not matched to a gene. CDR3 length: 16 amino acids. CDR1 and CDR2 from the germline V gene are SGHRS and YFSETQ. The DNA for the CDR3 is TGCGCCAGCAGCTTGGTAAGCGGGGATCAGAGGTACGAGCAGTACTTC. It is translated as CASSLVSGDQRYEQYF.

The gene calls are TRBV2 and TRBJ1-1, with no clear D. CDR3 length: 13 amino acids. Germline V CDR1 and CDR2: SNHLY, FYNNEI. V shed 4 bases and J shed 4 bases, with 10 bases lying between them. CDR3: CASSATAATEAFF. The CDR3 DNA is TGTGCCAGCAGTGCGACGGCGGCCACTGAAGCTTTCTTT.

The chain employs TRBV2 and TRBJ2-7; 10 bases are shared with TRBD2. The CDR3 runs to 13 residues. The V gene end was trimmed by 7 bases and the J gene end by 4 bases; junction bases not matched to a gene: 4. Germline loops: CDR1 SNHLY, CDR2 FYNNEI. CDR3: CASTPSGSYEQYF. CDR3 coding DNA: TGTGCCAGCACACCTAGCGGGAGTTACGAGCAGTACTTC.

The CDR3, as DNA: TGCAGCGTTGGACGGGGGGCAGGGACGGAACCTCAAGAGACCCAGTACTTC. This gives the protein CSVGRGAGTEPQETQYF. The rearrangement joins TRBV29-1 to TRBJ2-5; tentative D call: TRBD2 (7 bases). The germline V and J ends were trimmed by 4 bases and 2 bases, with 23 bases remaining between them. This CDR3 comprises 17 residues. Per the germline V gene, CDR1 is SQVTM and CDR2 is ANQGSEA.

The DNA of the CDR3 is TGTGCCAGTAGTGTGGGACGAGGGACGGTGGCGGGTAGGGAGCCCCAGCATTTT. Protein: CASSVGRGTVAGREPQHF. The V and J genes are TRBV19 and TRBJ1-5, with D possibly TRBD1 on 5 matching bases. CDR3 length: 18 residues. Germline V gene lookup returns CDR1 LNHDA and CDR2 SQIVND (reference sequence). Trimming cost V 5 bases and J 8 bases, with 28 bases left between them.

The rearrangement joins TRBV28 to TRBJ2-7; TRBD2 matches at 14 bases. Per the germline V gene, CDR1 is MDHEN and CDR2 is SYDVKM. The V segment lost 4 bases and the J segment 5 bases; nucleotides outside the gene matches: 4. CDR3 length equals 15 residues. The CDR3 protein is CASSSGLAGANEQYF. CDR3 sequence (DNA): TGTGCCAGCAGTTCGGGACTAGCGGGAGCAAACGAGCAGTACTTC.

The chain links TRBV15 to TRBJ2-1; the match to TRBD2 covers 12 bases. Germline V lookup: CDR1 LNHNV, CDR2 YYDKDF (reference sequence). Germline trimming cut 1 base from V and 7 bases from J; bases unmatched to any gene: 5. The CDR3 spans 16 residues. CDR3 DNA sequence: TGTGCCACCAGCAGAGGTTGGCTAGCGGGAGGGAATGAGCAGTTCTTC. Its protein product is CATSRGWLAGGNEQFF.